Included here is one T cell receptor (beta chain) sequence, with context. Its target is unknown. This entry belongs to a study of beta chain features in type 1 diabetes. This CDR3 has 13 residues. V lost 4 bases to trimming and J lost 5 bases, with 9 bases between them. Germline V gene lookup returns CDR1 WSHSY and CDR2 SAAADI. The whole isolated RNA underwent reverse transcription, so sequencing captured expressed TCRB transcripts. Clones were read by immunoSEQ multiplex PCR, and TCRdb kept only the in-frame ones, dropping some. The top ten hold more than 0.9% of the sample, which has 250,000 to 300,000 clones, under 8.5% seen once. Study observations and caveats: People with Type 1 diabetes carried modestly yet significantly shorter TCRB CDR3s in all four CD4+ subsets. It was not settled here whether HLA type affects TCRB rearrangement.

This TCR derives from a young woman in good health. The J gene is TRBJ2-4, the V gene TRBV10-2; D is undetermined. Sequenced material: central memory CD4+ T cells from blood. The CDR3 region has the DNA TGCGCCAGCAGTGCTTCGGCAGAAAACATTCAGTACTTC. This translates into CASSASAENIQYF.